The source of this T cell receptor (beta chain) is a study of T cell changes during pregnancy in multiple sclerosis. Produced via immunoSEQ multiplex PCR; TCRdb's table is partial and in-frame only. The sample contains over 55,000 clones, around 93% of which appear only once. CDR1 is MDHEN, CDR2 SYDVKM, per germline. CDR3 length: 15 amino acids. V was pared by 5 bases and J by 1 base, with 4 bases of the junction left unmatched. This sequence was found in a female donor with multiple sclerosis, enrolled in a pregnancy study. The V call is TRBV28, the J call TRBJ2-3, with TRBD2 identical over 9 bases. The material was peripheral blood, obtained after pregnancy. The CDR3 DNA reads as TGTGCCAGCAGTCGAAGGACTAGCGGCACAGATACGCAGTATTTT. It translates to CASSRRTSGTDTQYF.